Listed below are T cell receptor beta chains from one sample, sequenced in a study of cytomegalovirus exposure and HLA in healthy donors. Assay used: immunoSEQ multiplex PCR; TCRdb lists only in-frame clones, some missing. Of more than 60,000 clones in the sample, about 68% were seen once. Sequences were obtained from PBMCs. These receptors were obtained from a middle-aged man in good health and CMV-seropositive. Both conserved end residues are part of each CDR3. Fields, in order: D gene, V gene, J gene, clone size, CDR3 protein, CDR3 DNA. D genes are given only for firm matches. Rows give clone size only sometimes, using once, few, many, or a class for an expanded clone.

NA	TRBV5-6	TRBJ1-1	few	CASSAGEEAFF	TGTGCCAGCAGCGCCGGGGAAGAAGCTTTCTTT
TRBD2	TRBV7-6	TRBJ2-7	NA	CASSLAAGDGEQYF	TGTGCCAGCAGCTTAGCAGCGGGGGACGGAGAGCAGTACTTC
NA	TRBV11-2	TRBJ1-2	NA	CASSQFSGRVEGYTF	TGTGCCAGCAGCCAGTTTTCGGGGAGGGTGGAAGGCTACACCTTC
NA	TRBV9	TRBJ1-1	NA	CASSPQGTMNTEAFF	TGTGCCAGCAGCCCCCAGGGTACCATGAACACTGAAGCTTTCTTT
NA	TRBV28	TRBJ2-7	NA	CASSRPGTGSEQYF	TGTGCCAGCAGTCGCCCCGGAACAGGGTCCGAGCAGTACTTC
TRBD1	TRBV28	TRBJ1-2	NA	CASSAPGGWGYTF	TGTGCCAGCAGTGCCCCAGGGGGATGGGGCTACACCTTC
TRBD1	TRBV7-7	TRBJ2-3	NA	CASSPEGGRDRALGSTDTQYF	TGTGCCAGCAGCCCCGAAGGGGGTCGGGACAGGGCCTTGGGTAGCACAGATACGCAGTATTTT
NA	TRBV5-4	TRBJ1-1	NA	CASSSVTEAFF	TGTGCCAGCAGCTCAGTCACTGAAGCTTTCTTT
TRBD2	TRBV10-3	TRBJ2-5	NA	CAISVTSGSDETQYF	TGTGCCATCAGTGTGACTAGCGGGAGCGATGAGACCCAGTACTTC
TRBD2	TRBV4-1	TRBJ2-3	NA	CASSQERESITDTQYF	TGCGCCAGCAGCCAAGAGCGGGAGTCGATCACAGATACGCAGTATTTT
TRBD2	TRBV4-2	TRBJ2-5	once	CASSQASGSGQETQYF	TGTGCCAGCAGCCAAGCTAGCGGGAGCGGGCAAGAGACCCAGTACTTC
TRBD2	TRBV9	TRBJ2-2	NA	CASSVGGGVNTGELFF	TGTGCCAGCAGCGTAGGCGGGGGGGTTAACACCGGGGAGCTGTTTTTT
TRBD2	TRBV6-1	TRBJ2-1	NA	CASSELAGGGNEQFF	TGTGCCAGCAGTGAACTAGCGGGGGGTGGTAATGAGCAGTTCTTC
TRBD2	TRBV25-1	TRBJ2-7	NA	CASSARLAKEQYF	TGTGCCAGCAGCGCCCGACTAGCTAAAGAGCAGTACTTC
TRBD1	TRBV19	TRBJ1-4	NA	CASRQPGQGLDEKLFF	TGTGCCAGTCGACAACCGGGACAGGGGCTCGATGAAAAACTGTTTTTT
NA	TRBV7-9	TRBJ1-2	NA	CASSLDGQRGYGYTF	TGTGCCAGCAGCTTAGACGGCCAAAGGGGCTATGGCTACACCTTC
NA	TRBV6-5	TRBJ2-7	NA	CASSYSGGEQYF	TGTGCCAGCAGTTACTCCGGGGGTGAGCAGTACTTC
TRBD1	TRBV27	TRBJ1-2	NA	CASSLAGGLSYGYTF	TGTGCCAGCAGTTTAGCAGGGGGACTCAGCTATGGCTACACCTTC
TRBD2	TRBV14	TRBJ2-5	NA	CASSWGGLAVETQYF	TGTGCCAGCAGCTGGGGCGGACTAGCGGTGGAGACCCAGTACTTC
TRBD1	TRBV30	TRBJ2-7	NA	CAWSRTGAYEQYF	TGTGCCTGGAGTAGGACAGGGGCGTACGAGCAGTACTTC
TRBD1	TRBV28	TRBJ2-7	NA	CATQQGTGGRGEQYF	TGTGCCACGCAGCAGGGGACAGGGGGCAGGGGGGAGCAGTACTTC
TRBD1	TRBV6-6	TRBJ1-1	few	CASSYWETGAAEAFF	TGTGCCAGCAGTTACTGGGAGACAGGGGCGGCTGAAGCTTTCTTT
TRBD1	TRBV9	TRBJ1-2	NA	CASRDSQDYGYTF	TGTGCCAGCCGGGACAGCCAGGACTATGGCTACACCTTC
TRBD1	TRBV28	TRBJ2-5	NA	CASSFLGQGETQYF	TGTGCCAGCAGTTTTCTGGGACAGGGAGAGACCCAGTACTTC
NA	TRBV7-3	TRBJ2-1	NA	CASSLTIRGNYNEQFF	TGTGCCAGCAGCTTAACGATTCGCGGGAACTACAATGAGCAGTTCTTC
NA	TRBV19	TRBJ1-5	NA	CASGGVSNQPQHF	TGTGCCAGTGGGGGGGTCAGCAATCAGCCCCAGCATTTT
TRBD1	TRBV28	TRBJ2-5	few	CASSPVRGGGQVTRGETQYF	TGTGCCAGCAGTCCTGTTCGAGGAGGGGGACAGGTCACGCGGGGCGAGACCCAGTACTTC
NA	TRBV20-1	TRBJ2-3	NA	CSAAAINTQYF	TGCAGTGCGGCGGCCATAAATACGCAGTATTTT
NA	TRBV10-2	TRBJ2-7	few	CASSLTGRQDEQYF	TGCGCCAGCAGCTTGACTGGGAGACAAGACGAGCAGTACTTC
NA	TRBV5-4	TRBJ2-5	once	CASSLPGGEETQYF	TGTGCCAGCAGCTTGCCCGGCGGGGAAGAGACCCAGTACTTC
TRBD1	TRBV7-9	TRBJ1-4	few	CASSPQGGRLFF	TGTGCCAGCAGCCCGCAGGGGGGTAGACTGTTTTTT
NA	TRBV10-3	TRBJ1-5	NA	CAISDGNSNQPQHF	TGTGCCATCAGTGACGGGAATAGCAATCAGCCCCAGCATTTT